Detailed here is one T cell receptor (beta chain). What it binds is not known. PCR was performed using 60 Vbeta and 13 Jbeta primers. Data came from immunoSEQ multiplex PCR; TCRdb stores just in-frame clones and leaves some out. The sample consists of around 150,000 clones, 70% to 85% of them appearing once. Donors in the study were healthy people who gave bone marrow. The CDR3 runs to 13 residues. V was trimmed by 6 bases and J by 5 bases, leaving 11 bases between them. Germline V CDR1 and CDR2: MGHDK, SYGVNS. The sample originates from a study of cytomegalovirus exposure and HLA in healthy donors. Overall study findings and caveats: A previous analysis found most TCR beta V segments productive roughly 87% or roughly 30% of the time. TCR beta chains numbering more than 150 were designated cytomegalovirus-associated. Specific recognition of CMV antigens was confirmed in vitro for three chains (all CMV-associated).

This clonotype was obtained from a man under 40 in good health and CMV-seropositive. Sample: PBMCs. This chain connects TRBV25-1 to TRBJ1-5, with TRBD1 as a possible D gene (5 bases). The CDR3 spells CASSGDSHQPQHF. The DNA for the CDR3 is TGTGCCAGCAGCGGGGACTCTCATCAGCCCCAGCATTTT.